Following are 7 T cell receptor beta chains from one sample sequenced in a study of T cells after yellow fever vaccination. From the 5' RACE reads, TCRdb called clonotypes with MiXCR, one entry per CDR3 protein. Among about 430,000 distinct CDR3 sequences listed, around 19% were seen once. The specimen comprised PBMCs, sampled before the yellow fever booster vaccination. Receptors were obtained from a man younger than 35 who received the YFV17D yellow fever vaccine.

This clonotype has a handful of counts. This chain uses TRBV12-3 or TRBV12-4 with TRBJ2-7, with 10 nucleotides matching TRBD1. The CDR3 contains 15 residues. Trimming at V came to 6 bases and at J to 6 bases, leaving 11 bases not matched to a gene. The CDR3: CASRATGQGWCEQYF. CDR3 nucleotide sequence: TGTGCCAGCAGGGCGACGGGACAGGGGTGGTGCGAGCAGTACTTC.

A few counts support this clonotype. This sequence joins TRBV4-1 and TRBJ2-7, with 10 bases lining up with TRBD2. The CDR3 length is 16 residues. The germline gives CDR1 MGHRA, CDR2 YSYEKL. V dropped 1 base and J dropped 0; count of bases not matched to a gene: 3. The CDR3, as DNA: TGCGCCAGCAGCCAAGGCAAGCGGGGGGGCTCCTACGAGCAGTACTTC. Its translation: CASSQGKRGGSYEQYF.

There are a few counts of this clonotype. The V and J genes are TRBV20-1 and TRBJ2-5; D gene ambiguous. The CDR3 covers 12 residues. Trimming shortened V by 0 bases and J by 5 bases, and 7 bases separated the two germline ends. CDR1 and CDR2 from the germline V gene are DFQATT and SNEGSKA (reference sequence). The CDR3 here is CSARETHETQYF. DNA of the CDR3: TGCAGTGCTAGAGAAACTCACGAGACCCAGTACTTC.

As DNA, the CDR3 is TGCGCCAGCAGCCAAGAAGCGAGGGTCAGGGAAAAGACCCAGTACTTC. Its translation is CASSQEARVREKTQYF. The chain combines TRBV4-3 with TRBJ2-5, with D perhaps matching TRBD1 or TRBD2 (5 bases each). Germline CDR1 LGHNA, CDR2 YSLEER. The CDR3 sequence is 16 residues long. Trimming left V 0 bases short and J 6 bases short, with 17 bases between.

This clonotype was picked up a small number of times. The rearrangement links TRBV4-2 to TRBJ2-1; 8 bases are shared with TRBD2. J lost 0 bases, V lost 8 bases, and 6 bases had no gene match. The CDR3 is 15 amino acids. Germline CDR1 is LGHNA and CDR2 is YNFKEQ. The CDR3 protein is CASGPGGVSYNEQFF. The CDR3 nucleotides are TGTGCCAGCGGACCGGGGGGGGTCTCCTACAATGAGCAGTTCTTC.

The V call is TRBV4-3, the J call TRBJ2-1; a possible D gene is TRBD2 (6 bases). Germline V lookup: CDR1 LGHNA, CDR2 YSLEER. The CDR3 extends over 15 amino acids. With 4 bases removed from V and 0 bases from J, the gap between germline ends came to 10 bases. The CDR3 loop is CASSPSESSYNEQFF. CDR3 DNA: TGCGCCAGCAGCCCTAGCGAAAGCTCCTACAATGAGCAGTTCTTC.

This chain links TRBV7-2 with TRBJ2-1, with TRBD2 as a possible D gene (5 bases). The ends were cut back, 4 bases at V and 5 bases at J, with 9 bases in the middle. The CDR3 runs 13 residues. Germline values: CDR1 SGHTA, CDR2 FQGNSA. CDR3 DNA: TGTGCCAGCAGCTCTCAGCGGAACAATGAGCAGTTCTTC. Translating gives CASSSQRNNEQFF.